Following are 28 T cell receptor beta chains from one sample sequenced in a study of shared clonotypes between healthy human individuals (TCRdb year 2020). The library came from the immunoSEQ multiplex PCR assay. TCRdb carries this immuneACCESS record with in-frame sequences only. Its versions omit some clonotypes, under half of them owing to an unresolved V gene in the studies checked, with the rest unexplained. The sample yields around 990,000 clones; approximately 80% were counted once. Jointly, the top ten make up 0.89% of the sample. Sequencing used memory CD4+ T cells from PBMCs. Interpreted using the paper, the cell subset or site label stands for: CD45RA-negative fraction. The receptors were sampled from a man younger than 30 in good health. Some clones in this sample may be carry-over from other donors' samples.

This clone was recorded once. This sequence joins TRBV9 and TRBJ2-6, with 7 bases fitting TRBD1. Germline loops: CDR1 SGDLS, CDR2 YYNGEE. V lost 0 bases and J lost 2; bases outside the gene matches: 2. This CDR3 has 16 residues. The CDR3 sequence is CASSVDDRAGANVLTF. CDR3 nucleotides: TGTGCCAGCAGCGTAGACGACAGGGCTGGGGCCAACGTCCTGACTTTC.

J is TRBJ2-5 and V is TRBV2; weak D call: TRBD1 (6 bases). The V end was cut by 10 bases, the J end by 1 base, with 16 bases between. The CDR3 runs 14 residues. Germline values: CDR1 SNHLY, CDR2 FYNNEI. The CDR3: CATSPGRGQETQYF. The DNA for the CDR3 is TGTGCCACATCACCGGGCAGGGGCCAAGAGACCCAGTACTTC.

The chain uses TRBV4-2 and TRBJ2-1; TRBD2 is a possible D gene (5 bases). Trimming removed 1 base at V and 5 bases at J, with 9 bases between. This CDR3 spans 14 amino acids. Germline V gives CDR1 LGHNA, CDR2 YNFKEQ. CDR3 loop: CASSQAGSNNEQFF. In nucleotides, the CDR3 is TGTGCCAGCAGCCAAGCGGGGAGCAACAATGAGCAGTTCTTC.

The gene calls are TRBV14 and TRBJ1-1, with D hard to call. The CDR3 has 14 amino acids. V was pared by 2 bases and J by 5 bases, with 12 bases between. CDR1 and CDR2 (germline): SGHDN, FVKESK. This CDR3 reads CASSQWRGRTEAFF. CDR3 DNA: TGTGCCAGCAGCCAATGGCGGGGAAGGACTGAAGCTTTCTTT.

The chain joins TRBV2 to TRBJ1-3; D ambiguous. From germline, CDR1 is SNHLY and CDR2 FYNNEI. The CDR3 totals 16 residues. V lost 4 bases and J 0 bases, leaving 13 bases between the germline ends. In nucleotides, the CDR3 is TGTGCCAGCAGTGCCTCGGTGAGCCTCTCTGGAAACACCATATATTTT. Translated: CASSASVSLSGNTIYF.

The rearrangement links TRBV6-1 to TRBJ2-1, with D perhaps TRBD2 (6 bases). Trimming stripped 1 base from V and 8 bases from J, with 15 bases between. The CDR3 totals 15 residues. Germline loops: CDR1 MNHNS, CDR2 SASEGT. The CDR3 loop reads CASSEVLAPSDEQFF. The CDR3 DNA sequence: TGTGCCAGCAGTGAAGTGCTAGCGCCCTCGGATGAGCAGTTCTTC.

J is TRBJ2-7 and V is TRBV7-9, with D possibly being TRBD2 (7 bases). The CDR3 spans 16 residues. The germline V gene has CDR1 SEHNR and CDR2 FQNEAQ (reference sequence). V was clipped by 3 bases and J by 3 bases, with 18 bases between them. The CDR3 spells CASSFPPAGAYYEQYF. DNA for the CDR3: TGTGCCAGCAGCTTTCCTCCGGCGGGGGCCTACTACGAGCAGTACTTC. The full variable domain, with the rest looked up from reference TRBV7-9 and TRBJ2-7, is DTGVSQNPRHKITKRGQNVTFRCDPISEHNRLYWYRQTLGQGPEFLTYFQNEAQLEKSRLLSDRFSAERPKGSFSTLEIQRTEQGDSAMYLCASSFPPAGAYYEQYFGPGTRLTVT.

As concerns this clone: Other DNA sequences in the same sample also yield this CDR3. J is TRBJ2-1 and V is TRBV10-2, with TRBD2 matching over 11 bases. Per the germline V gene, CDR1 is WSHSY and CDR2 is SAAADI. With 7 bases clipped from V and 2 bases from J, the junction kept 7 bases outside the gene matches. There are 16 residues in the CDR3. The CDR3 DNA reads TGCGCCAGCAAAGATAGCGGGAGGGGCCCCTACAATGAGCAGTTCTTC. It is translated as CASKDSGRGPYNEQFF.

This rearrangement joins TRBV7-9 to TRBJ2-1; 9 bases align to TRBD2. Germline CDR1 and CDR2: SEHNR and FQNEAQ (reference sequence). The CDR3 covers 16 residues. Trimming removed 1 base from V and 3 bases from J; junction bases left unmatched: 4. The CDR3 is CASSLEPSGNYNEQFF. The CDR3 bases are TGTGCCAGCAGCTTAGAGCCTAGCGGGAACTACAATGAGCAGTTCTTC.

This clone has more than one count but fewer than ten. V usage is TRBV30 and J usage is TRBJ1-3; a possible D gene is TRBD1 (6 bases). The CDR3 sequence is 15 residues long. V lost 0 bases to trimming and J lost 5 bases, with 14 bases between them. Germline-derived CDR1 and CDR2 are GTSNPN and SVGIG (reference sequence). CDR3 loop: CAWSVQNRARNTIYF. DNA for the CDR3: TGTGCCTGGAGTGTCCAAAACAGGGCTCGAAACACCATATATTTT.

The chain uses TRBV5-6 and TRBJ1-2; perhaps TRBD1 as D (5 bases). The CDR3 is 12 amino acids. CDR1 and CDR2 from the germline V gene are SGHDT and YYEEEE. V was trimmed by 0 bases and J by 6 bases, leaving 6 bases between them. CDR3 protein: CASSLVGDGYTF. The CDR3 bases are TGTGCCAGCAGCTTGGTAGGGGATGGCTACACCTTC.

The gene calls are TRBV12-2 and TRBJ2-4. TRBV12-2 is annotated as a pseudogene. CDR3 length: 15 amino acids. CDR3 coding DNA: TGTGCAAGTCGCTTAGCGTTCCGGACCAAGGACATTCAGTACTTC. This encodes CASRLAFRTKDIQYF.

In its sample, this clone was seen once. The rearrangement links TRBV7-9 to TRBJ2-5; 9 nucleotides align to TRBD2. This CDR3 has 15 residues. Trimming at V came to 5 bases and at J to 5 bases, leaving 9 bases not matched to a gene. The germline V gene encodes CDR1 SEHNR and CDR2 FQNEAQ (reference sequence). Here the CDR3 reads CASSPIAGVEETQYF. DNA for the CDR3: TGTGCCAGCAGCCCAATAGCGGGAGTAGAGGAGACCCAGTACTTC.

The V call is TRBV18, the J call TRBJ2-2, with D unclear. The CDR3 loop spans 15 amino acids. The V end lost 0 bases, the J end lost 3 bases, and 8 bases lay between the germline ends. Germline lookup yields CDR1 KGHSH and CDR2 LQKENI. CDR3 sequence (DNA): TGTGCCAGCTCACCACCCCTGGGGTACACCGGGGAGCTGTTTTTT. It is translated as CASSPPLGYTGELFF.

This clone has more than one count but fewer than ten. The rearrangement uses TRBV29-1 and TRBJ1-5; D is possibly TRBD1 (6 bases). Germline V gene data show CDR1 as SQVTM and CDR2 as ANQGSEA. The V gene lost 7 bases and the J gene lost 4 bases, with 14 bases spanning the gap. The CDR3 extends over 13 amino acids. As DNA, the CDR3 is TGCAGCGCTTCGGACAGCCCTAATCAGCCCCAGCATTTT. This encodes CSASDSPNQPQHF.

In DNA, the CDR3 is TGTGCCAGCAGCCGACAGGGAATCGGGGAGCTGTTTTTT. Its protein is CASSRQGIGELFF. This chain connects TRBV6-5 to TRBJ2-2, with 7 bases identical to TRBD1. The V segment lost 6 bases and the J segment 7 bases; nucleotides outside the gene matches: 5. Germline CDR1 MNHEY, CDR2 SVGAGI. The CDR3 runs 13 residues.

As concerns this clone: A far larger clone differs by one base, so this is likely a read error. Other DNA sequences in this specimen translate into the identical CDR3. The chain combines TRBV29-1 with TRBJ1-1; TRBD1 might be the D (5 bases). Germline CDR1 and CDR2: SQVTM and ANQGSEA. The CDR3 has 14 residues. The CDR3 sequence: CSVASGASNTEAFF. As DNA, the CDR3 is TGCAGCGTTGCCTCCGGGGCGTCGAACACCGAAGCTTTCTTT.

DNA of the CDR3: TGTGCCAGCTCACTCCGGGACTCAACGACAGATACGCAGTATTTT. It is translated as CASSLRDSTTDTQYF. V gene TRBV18 combines with J gene TRBJ2-3, with D possibly being TRBD2 (6 bases). The germline V gene encodes CDR1 KGHSH and CDR2 LQKENI. V lost 4 bases and J lost 3, with 14 bases in between. The CDR3 consists of 15 residues.

A few counts support this clone. The J gene is TRBJ1-2, the V gene TRBV6-1; D is possibly TRBD1 (5 bases). Trimming took 5 bases from V and 3 from J, leaving 13 bases between them. The CDR3 contains 14 residues. Germline V gene data show CDR1 as MNHNS and CDR2 as SASEGT. Here the CDR3 reads CASSIDSIYYGYTF. CDR3 DNA sequence: TGTGCCAGCAGTATCGACAGCATCTACTATGGCTACACCTTC.

The chain uses TRBV6-6 and TRBJ2-2; TRBD1 might be the D (5 bases). The CDR3 is 14 residues long. Germline CDR1 and CDR2: MNHNY and SVGAGI (reference sequence). The germline V and J ends were trimmed by 5 bases and 0 bases, with 7 bases remaining between them. In DNA, the CDR3 is TGTGCCAGCAGTCCCAGGGCGAACACCGGGGAGCTGTTTTTT. Amino acid sequence: CASSPRANTGELFF.

In its sample, this clone was seen a few times. The chain couples TRBV27 to TRBJ2-7; 9 nucleotides match TRBD1. The CDR3 is 17 amino acids. Trimming took 8 bases from V and 2 from J; bases not matched to a gene: 16. Germline lookup yields CDR1 MNHEY and CDR2 SMNVEV (reference sequence). This CDR3 reads CASSPGSPGQGAYEQYF. CDR3 nucleotide sequence: TGTGCCAGCTCGCCGGGTTCACCGGGACAGGGAGCCTACGAGCAGTACTTC.

V and J are TRBV5-1 and TRBJ1-2; 8 nucleotides agree with TRBD1. CDR1 and CDR2 (germline): SGHRS, YFSETQ. The CDR3 loop spans 14 amino acids. J lost 8 bases, V lost 4 bases, and 10 bases had no gene match. CDR3 loop: CASSLGRTGYGYTF. The CDR3 DNA follows: TGCGCCAGCAGCCTCGGGAGGACAGGGTACGGCTACACCTTC.

The chain joins TRBV4-3 to TRBJ2-5; 10 bases agree with TRBD2. The CDR3 spans 20 residues. The V gene end was trimmed by 1 base and the J gene end by 5 bases; junction bases not matched to a gene: 19. Per the germline V gene, CDR1 is LGHNA and CDR2 is YSLEER. The CDR3 spells CASSQATSRSGRAWAETQYF. The CDR3 coding sequence is TGCGCCAGCAGCCAAGCCACCTCGCGGAGCGGGAGGGCCTGGGCTGAGACCCAGTACTTC.

This clone came up many times. The V and J genes are TRBV6-6 and TRBJ2-7; 9 bases are a match to TRBD1. This CDR3 comprises 15 residues. Per the germline V gene, CDR1 is MNHNY and CDR2 is SVGAGI (reference sequence). Trimming took 8 bases from V and 2 from J; bases not matched to a gene: 10. As DNA, the CDR3 is TGTGCCAGCGGAGTGGGTGGACAGGGGACCTACGAGCAGTACTTC. Translating gives CASGVGGQGTYEQYF.

This clone has only a few counts. The rearrangement links TRBV7-3 to TRBJ2-1; 9 nucleotides match TRBD2. Germline CDR1 is SGHTA and CDR2 is FQGTGA. CDR3 length: 18 amino acids. The trim removed 5 bases at V and 6 bases at J, leaving 17 bases unmatched. For the CDR3, the DNA is TGTGCCAGCAGCCCTGGGACGCACAAGCCTAGCGGGGCCAATGAGCAGTTCTTC. Amino acids: CASSPGTHKPSGANEQFF. Using reference TRBV7-3 and TRBJ2-1 for the parts outside the CDR3, the full variable domain is GAGVSQTPSNKVTEKGKYVELRCDPISGHTALYWYRQSLGQGPEFLIYFQGTGAADDSGLPNDRFFAVRPEGSVSTLKIQRTERGDSAVYLCASSPGTHKPSGANEQFFGPGTRLTVL.

The chain recombines TRBV7-9 with TRBJ1-2; possibly TRBD1 for D (5 bases). V was shortened by 3 bases and J by 8 bases, with 25 bases between the two germline ends. The CDR3 spans 17 residues. Germline V gene lookup returns CDR1 SEHNR and CDR2 FQNEAQ (reference sequence). CDR3: CASSFPKITRGHEGYTF. The DNA of the CDR3 is TGTGCCAGCAGCTTTCCTAAGATCACCCGGGGCCACGAGGGCTACACCTTC.

Worth noting for this clone: One end of the junction is discordant with germline, which a read error may explain. This sequence joins TRBV7-2 and TRBJ2-2; TRBD2 agrees at 8 bases. Germline CDR1 and CDR2: SGHTA and FQGNSA. This CDR3 has 13 amino acids. The DNA of the CDR3 is TGTGCAAGCACTAGCGGAAACACCGGGGAGCTGTTTTTT. Its protein is CASTSGNTGELFF.

The chain has TRBV9 and TRBJ2-7; D unclear. The CDR3 sequence is 14 residues long. The germline CDR1 and CDR2 sequences are SGDLS and YYNGEE. Trimming took off 3 bases at V and 5 bases at J, with 15 bases between the two ends. CDR3 coding DNA: TGTGCCAGCAGCGGGACGGCTTATTCCGACGAGCAGTACTTC. Its translation is CASSGTAYSDEQYF.